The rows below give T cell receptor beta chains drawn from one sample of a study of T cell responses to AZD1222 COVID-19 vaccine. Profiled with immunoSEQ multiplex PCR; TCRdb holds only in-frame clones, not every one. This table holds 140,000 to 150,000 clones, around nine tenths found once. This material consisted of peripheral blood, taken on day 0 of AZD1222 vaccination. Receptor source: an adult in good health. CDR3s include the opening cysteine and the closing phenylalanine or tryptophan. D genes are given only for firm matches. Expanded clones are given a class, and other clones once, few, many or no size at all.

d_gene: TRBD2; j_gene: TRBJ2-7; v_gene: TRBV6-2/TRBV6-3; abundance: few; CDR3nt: TGTGCCAGCAGTTACTCGACGGGGGGCTACGAGCAGTACTTC; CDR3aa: CASSYSTGGYEQYF
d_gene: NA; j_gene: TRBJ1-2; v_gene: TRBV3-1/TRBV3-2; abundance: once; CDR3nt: TGTGCCAGGGGGCCCTACCGTCATGGCTACACCTTC; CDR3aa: CARGPYRHGYTF
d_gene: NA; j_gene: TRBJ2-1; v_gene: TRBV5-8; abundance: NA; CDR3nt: TGTGCCAGCAGCTTGGAACAGATCTACAATGAGCAGTTCTTC; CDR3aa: CASSLEQIYNEQFF
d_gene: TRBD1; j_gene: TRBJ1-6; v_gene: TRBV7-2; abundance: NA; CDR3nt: TGTGCCAGCAGCTCACAGGGGGATAATTCACCCCTCCACTTT; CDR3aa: CASSSQGDNSPLHF
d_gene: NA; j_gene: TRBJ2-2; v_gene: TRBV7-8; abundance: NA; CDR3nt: TGTGCCAGCAGCTTAGTCTCAGCAGCCTCCGGGGAGCTGTTTTTT; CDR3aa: CASSLVSAASGELFF
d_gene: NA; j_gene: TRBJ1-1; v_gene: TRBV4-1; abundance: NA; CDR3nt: TGCGCCAGCAGCCATCTCATCCCCCCGGGCCCGAACACTGAAGCTTTCTTT; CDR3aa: CASSHLIPPGPNTEAFF
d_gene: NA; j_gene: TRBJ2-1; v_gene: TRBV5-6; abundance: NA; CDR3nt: TGTGCCAGCAGCTTGGCAACAGTACCCTACAATGAGCAGTTCTTC; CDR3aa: CASSLATVPYNEQFF
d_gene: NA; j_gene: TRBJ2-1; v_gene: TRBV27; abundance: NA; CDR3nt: TGTGCCAGCAGTTACGATCCCGTCGGCAATGAGCAGTTCTTC; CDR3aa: CASSYDPVGNEQFF
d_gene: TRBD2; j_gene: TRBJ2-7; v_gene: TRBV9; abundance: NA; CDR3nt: TGTGCCAGCAGCCCAGTGGGGGGGACCGCCTACGAGCAGTACTTC; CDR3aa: CASSPVGGTAYEQYF
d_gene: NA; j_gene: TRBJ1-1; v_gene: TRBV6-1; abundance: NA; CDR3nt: TGTGCCAGCAGTGAAGCTTACAGGAACACTGAAGCTTTCTTT; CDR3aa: CASSEAYRNTEAFF
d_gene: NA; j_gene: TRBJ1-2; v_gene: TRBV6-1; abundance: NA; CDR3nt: TGTGCCAGCAGTGACCCTGGGGGTGGCGGCGGCTACACCTTC; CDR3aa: CASSDPGGGGGYTF
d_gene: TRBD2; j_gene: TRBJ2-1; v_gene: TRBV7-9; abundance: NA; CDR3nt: TGTGCCAGCAGCCCATTCACTAGCGGGACGAGCAATGAGCAGTTCTTC; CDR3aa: CASSPFTSGTSNEQFF
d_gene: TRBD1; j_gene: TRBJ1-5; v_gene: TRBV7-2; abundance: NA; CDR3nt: TGTGCCAGCAGCAGGGACAGGGGTGGCAATCAGCCCCAGCATTTT; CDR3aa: CASSRDRGGNQPQHF
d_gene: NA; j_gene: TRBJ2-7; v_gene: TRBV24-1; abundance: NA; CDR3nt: TGTGCCACCAGTGATTTGCGAGCCTACGAGCAGTACTTC; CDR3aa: CATSDLRAYEQYF
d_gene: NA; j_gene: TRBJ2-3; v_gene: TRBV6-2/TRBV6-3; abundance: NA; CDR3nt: TGTGCCAGCAGACCTACAGGGTCGGGCACAGATACGCAGTATTTT; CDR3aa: CASRPTGSGTDTQYF
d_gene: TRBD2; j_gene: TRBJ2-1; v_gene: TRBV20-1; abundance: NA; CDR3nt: TGCAGTGGGGGTAGCGGGAGAGTTTGGTTCTTC; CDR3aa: CSGGSGRVWFF
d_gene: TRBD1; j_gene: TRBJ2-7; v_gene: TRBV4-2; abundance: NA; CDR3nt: TGTGCCAGCAGCGTCGAGGGGGCTAGGGGAACCTACGAGCAGTACTTC; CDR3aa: CASSVEGARGTYEQYF
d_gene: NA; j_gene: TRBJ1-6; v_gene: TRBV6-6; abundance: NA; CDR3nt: TGTGCCAGCAGTTACTCGATGGCAGGGTGGTCATCACCCCTCCACTTT; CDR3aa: CASSYSMAGWSSPLHF
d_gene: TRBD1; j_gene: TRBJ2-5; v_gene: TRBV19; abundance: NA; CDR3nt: TGTGCCAGTAGTATACATGGGACAGGGGAAGAGACCCAGTACTTC; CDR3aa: CASSIHGTGEETQYF
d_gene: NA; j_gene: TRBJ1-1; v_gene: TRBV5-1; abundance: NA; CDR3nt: TGCGCCAGCAGCCTAGCTCACGGGGGGGACACTGAAGCTTTCTTT; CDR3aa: CASSLAHGGDTEAFF
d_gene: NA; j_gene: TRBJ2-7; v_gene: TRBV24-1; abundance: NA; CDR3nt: TGTGCCACCAGTGATGACGTTTCCTACGAGCAGTACTTC; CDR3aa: CATSDDVSYEQYF
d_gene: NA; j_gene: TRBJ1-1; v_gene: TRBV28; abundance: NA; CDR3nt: TGTGCCAGCAGTTTGAGCAGGGGAAGGACTGAAGCTTTCTTT; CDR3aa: CASSLSRGRTEAFF
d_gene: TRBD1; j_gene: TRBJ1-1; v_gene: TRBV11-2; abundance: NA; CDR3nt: TGTGCCAGCAGCCCGAGGACAGGGGGCTACACTGAAGCTTTCTTT; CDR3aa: CASSPRTGGYTEAFF
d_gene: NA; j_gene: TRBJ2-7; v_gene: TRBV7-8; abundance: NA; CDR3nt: TGTGCCAGCAGCTCCTTCAGCGCGAGCTCCTACGAGCAGTACTTC; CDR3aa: CASSSFSASSYEQYF
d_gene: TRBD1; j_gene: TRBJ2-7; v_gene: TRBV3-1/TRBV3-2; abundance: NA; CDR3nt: TGTGCCAGCAGCCAAGCCGCAGGGGGACCCCACTTCTCTCCCTACGAGCAGTACTTC; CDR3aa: CASSQAAGGPHFSPYEQYF
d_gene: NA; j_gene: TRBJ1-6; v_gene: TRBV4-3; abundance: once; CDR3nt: TGCGCCAGCAGCCAAGGAAGCCCAGGGCTATCACCCCTCCACTTT; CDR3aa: CASSQGSPGLSPLHF
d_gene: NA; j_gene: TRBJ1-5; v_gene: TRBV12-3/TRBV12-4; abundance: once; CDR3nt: TGTGCCAGCAGGCGACTAAATCAGCCCCAGCATTTT; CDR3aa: CASRRLNQPQHF
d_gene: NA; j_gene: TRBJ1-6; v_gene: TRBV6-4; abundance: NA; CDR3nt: TGTGCCAGCAGCGAGAACCCTGGTCCCCTCCACTTT; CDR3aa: CASSENPGPLHF
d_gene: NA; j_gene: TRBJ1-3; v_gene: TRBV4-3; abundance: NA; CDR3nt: TGCGCCAGCGGACCCTCAGGACGCGCTGGAAACACCATATATTTT; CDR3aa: CASGPSGRAGNTIYF
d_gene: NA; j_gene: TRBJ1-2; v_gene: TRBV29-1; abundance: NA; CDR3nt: TGCAGCGTTCGGGAGATCAACTATGGCTACACCTTC; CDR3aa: CSVREINYGYTF
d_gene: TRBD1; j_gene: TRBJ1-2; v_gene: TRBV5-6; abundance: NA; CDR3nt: TGTGCCAGCAGCACGGACAGGGGGCGCCTCTTTAACTATGGCTACACCTTC; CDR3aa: CASSTDRGRLFNYGYTF
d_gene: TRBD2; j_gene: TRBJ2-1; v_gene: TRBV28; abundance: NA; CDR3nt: TGTGCCAGCACCTTTACCCGGGACTATTACAATGAGCAGTTCTTC; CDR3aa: CASTFTRDYYNEQFF
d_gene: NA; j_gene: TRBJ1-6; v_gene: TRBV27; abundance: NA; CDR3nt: TGTGCCAGCAGTCCTCCCCTCTATAATTCACCCCTCCACTTT; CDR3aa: CASSPPLYNSPLHF
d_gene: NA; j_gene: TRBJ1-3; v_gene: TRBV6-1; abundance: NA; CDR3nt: TGTGCCAGCAGTGAAGTGGCAAGCTCTGGAAACACCATATATTTT; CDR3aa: CASSEVASSGNTIYF
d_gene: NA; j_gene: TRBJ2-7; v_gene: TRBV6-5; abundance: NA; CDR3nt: TGTGCCAGCAGTCAACAGGGAGCTGGCTACGAGCAGTACTTC; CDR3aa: CASSQQGAGYEQYF
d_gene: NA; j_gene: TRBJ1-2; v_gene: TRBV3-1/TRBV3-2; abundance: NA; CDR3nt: TGTGCCAGCAGCCAAGTGGAGGCGGTCGGCTACACCTTC; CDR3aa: CASSQVEAVGYTF
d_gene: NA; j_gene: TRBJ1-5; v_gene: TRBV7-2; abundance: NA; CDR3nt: TGTGCCAGCAGCTTAGCGGGGGGTAGGGGCAATCAGCCCCAGCATTTT; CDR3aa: CASSLAGGRGNQPQHF
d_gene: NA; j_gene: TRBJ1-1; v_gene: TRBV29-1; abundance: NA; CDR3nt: TGCAGCGCCCCATCTAGGTTGTGGGACGAAGCTTTCTTT; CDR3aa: CSAPSRLWDEAFF
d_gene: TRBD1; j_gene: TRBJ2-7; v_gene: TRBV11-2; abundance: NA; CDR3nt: TGTGCCAGCAGCCCTGGACAGGGGTCTAGCGAGCAGTACTTC; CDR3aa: CASSPGQGSSEQYF
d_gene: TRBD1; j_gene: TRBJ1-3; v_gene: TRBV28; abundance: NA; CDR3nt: TGTGCCAGCAGGAAGACAGGGTCTGGAAACACCATATATTTT; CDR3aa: CASRKTGSGNTIYF
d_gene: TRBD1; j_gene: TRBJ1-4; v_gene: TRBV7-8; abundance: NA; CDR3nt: TGTGCCAGCAGCTTAAATGGACAGGGTGGTGAAAAACTGTTTTTT; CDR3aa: CASSLNGQGGEKLFF
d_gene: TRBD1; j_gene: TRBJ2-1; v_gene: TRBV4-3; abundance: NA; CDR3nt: TGCGCCAGCAGCCAAGAGGGACAGGGGGATTACAATGAGCAGTTCTTC; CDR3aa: CASSQEGQGDYNEQFF
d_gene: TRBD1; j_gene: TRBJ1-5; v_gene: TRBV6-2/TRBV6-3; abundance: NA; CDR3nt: TGTGCCAGCAGCCTACGGGTCTGGGACAGGAGGCCCCAGCATTTT; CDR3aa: CASSLRVWDRRPQHF
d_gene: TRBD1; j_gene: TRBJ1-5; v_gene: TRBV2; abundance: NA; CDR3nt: TGTGCCAGCAGTGGGTCGACAGGGGATCAGCCCCAGCATTTT; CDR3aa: CASSGSTGDQPQHF
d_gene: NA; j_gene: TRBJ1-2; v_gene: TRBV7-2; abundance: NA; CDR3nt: TGTGCCAGCAGCTTACGAGGGAACTATGGCTACACCTTC; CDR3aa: CASSLRGNYGYTF
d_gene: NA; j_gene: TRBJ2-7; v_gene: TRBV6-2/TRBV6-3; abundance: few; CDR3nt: TGTGCCAGCAGTCCGAGGGGCAACGAGCAGTACTTC; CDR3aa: CASSPRGNEQYF
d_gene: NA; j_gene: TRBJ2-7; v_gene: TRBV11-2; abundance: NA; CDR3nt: TGTGCCAGCAGTCTTACAAGCGGGTTGAGCTCCTACGAGCAGTACTTC; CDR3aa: CASSLTSGLSSYEQYF
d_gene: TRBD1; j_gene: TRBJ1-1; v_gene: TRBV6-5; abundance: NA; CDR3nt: TGTGCCAGCTGGGGACAGTACACTGAAGCTTTCTTT; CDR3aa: CASWGQYTEAFF
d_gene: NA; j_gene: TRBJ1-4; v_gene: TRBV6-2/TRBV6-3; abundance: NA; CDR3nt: TGTGCCAGCATCCCCAGACAGAATCCTGATGAAAAACTGTTTTTT; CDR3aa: CASIPRQNPDEKLFF
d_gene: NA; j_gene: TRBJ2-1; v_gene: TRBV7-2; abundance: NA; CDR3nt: TGTGCCAGCAGCTCATTCAGGAACGATGAGCAGTTCTTC; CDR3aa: CASSSFRNDEQFF
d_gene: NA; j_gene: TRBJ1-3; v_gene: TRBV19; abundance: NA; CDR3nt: TGTGCCAGTAGTATCCAGGGAAACACCATATATTTT; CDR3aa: CASSIQGNTIYF
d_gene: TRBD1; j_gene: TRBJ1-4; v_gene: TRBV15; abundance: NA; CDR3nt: TGTGCCACCAGCAGAGATCAGACAGGGAGCGAAAAACTGTTTTTT; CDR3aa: CATSRDQTGSEKLFF
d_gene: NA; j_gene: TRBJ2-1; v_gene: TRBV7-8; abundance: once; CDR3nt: TGTGCCAGCAGCTTAGAAGTGCTAAGCTCCTACAATGAGCAGTTCTTC; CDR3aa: CASSLEVLSSYNEQFF